This T cell receptor beta chain came from a study of T cell repertoires in cytomegalovirus infection. On the study more broadly: Based on public TCR beta signatures, there were indications of CMV infection and of a matching HLA type.

TCRdb ran MiXCR on the reads and lists one entry per CDR3 protein. The sample includes under 600,000 distinct CDR3 sequences, approximately 17% of them seen just once. The study, taken as a whole, reports: The study found HLA-C-restricted CMV-specific TCR beta clonotypes dominating the ex vivo response.

This clonotype was detected only a few times. The antigen remains unidentified. V lost 4 bases and J lost 6; bases outside the gene matches: 15. The CDR3 has 17 residues. Germline loops: CDR1 SGHNT, CDR2 YYREEE (reference sequence). The sequenced material came from CD8+ T cells from PBMCs. The chain is built from TRBV5-4 and TRBJ2-1; 8 nucleotides agree with TRBD2. This TCR derives from a human donor in good health (CMV status not recorded). Some clones in this sample may be carry-over from other donors' samples. DNA of the CDR3: TGTGCCAGCAGCCCGCGGACTAGCAGGCTAACCGGCAATGAGCAGTTCTTC. It codes for CASSPRTSRLTGNEQFF. The complete variable domain, with remaining parts taken from reference TRBV5-4 and TRBJ2-1, reads ETGVTQSPTHLIKTRGQQVTLRCSSQSGHNTVSWYQQALGQGPQFIFQYYREEENGRGNFPPRFSGLQFPNYSSELNVNALELDDSALYLCASSPRTSRLTGNEQFFGPGTRLTVL.